This record covers a single TCR beta chain. Its antigen remains unidentified. This record comes from a study of blood T cells in healthy people across ages. Study results and caveats: Older age coincided with a roughly linear decline in TCR beta diversity per million T cells. Unsorted PBMCs blocked a conclusive comparison of naive and antigen-experienced cells. Those diversity estimates obtained from one million T cells were thought to be underestimates.

Germline values: CDR1 MGHRA, CDR2 YSYEKL. Trimming left V 2 bases short and J 1 base short, with 11 bases between. This CDR3 comprises 15 residues. Next came a second PCR, run for about 6 to 12 cycles, which used a sample-barcoded 5' primer along with a J-beta primer mix. Through a template-switch adaptor with 12 random nucleotides, each cDNA molecule received a tag. TCRdb itself ran the 5' RACE reads through MiXCR, one entry per CDR3 protein. Counted here are hundreds of thousands of distinct CDR3 sequences, about 32% occurring once; the ten biggest clones make up 15% to 17%. The rearrangement links TRBV4-1 to TRBJ1-1; D not resolved. Sequencing was carried out using blood. The receptor was isolated from a woman at least 80 years old in good health. CDR3 sequence (DNA): TGCGCCAGCAGCCAACGGGCTGCGGGGAACACTGAAGCTTTCTTT. It codes for CASSQRAAGNTEAFF.